This TCR beta chain was retrieved from a study of control samples from healthy donors and cancer patients. Data came from immunoSEQ multiplex PCR; TCRdb stores just in-frame clones and leaves some out. The repertoire holds 90,000 to 150,000 clones, with roughly 90% as singletons. Trimming removed 5 bases from V and 2 bases from J, with 16 bases in between. Germline assignment: CDR1 MNHEY and CDR2 SVGAGI. The CDR3 extends over 15 amino acids. The clonotype comes from a man in his fifties or sixties in good health. V usage is TRBV6-5 and J usage is TRBJ2-7; D assignment may be TRBD1 or TRBD2 (5 bases each). Sequenced input: blood. This CDR3 is CASSPSRDRPYEQYF. The CDR3 region has the DNA TGTGCCAGCAGTCCAAGTAGGGACCGACCCTACGAGCAGTACTTC.